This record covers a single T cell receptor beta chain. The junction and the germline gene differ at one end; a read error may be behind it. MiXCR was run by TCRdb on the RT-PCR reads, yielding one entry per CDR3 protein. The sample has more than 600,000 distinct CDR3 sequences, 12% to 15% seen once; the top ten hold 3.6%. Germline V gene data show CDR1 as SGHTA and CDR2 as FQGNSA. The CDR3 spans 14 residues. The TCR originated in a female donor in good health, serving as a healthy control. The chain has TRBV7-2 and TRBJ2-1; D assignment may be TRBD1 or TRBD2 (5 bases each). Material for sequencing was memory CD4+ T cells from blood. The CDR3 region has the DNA TGTGCCAGCAGCTTAGACTGGGACGGCGATGAGCAGTCCTTC. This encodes CASSLDWDGDEQSF.